Following are 9 T cell receptor beta chains from one sample sequenced in a study of blood T cells in healthy people across ages. The authors ran a second PCR of 7 to 11 cycles using a sample-barcoded 5' primer and a J-beta primer mix. Each CDR3 protein gets one entry after TCRdb re-called the 5' RACE reads with MiXCR. The sample records about 780,000 distinct CDR3 sequences, about a quarter being singletons. The sample was also linked to a second study, of T cells of mothers and their children.

Sequenced material: blood. Receptors were obtained from a boy younger than 18 in good health.

The chain recombines TRBV4-1 with TRBJ2-5; 14 nucleotides match TRBD2. The better agreement between TRBJ2-1 and the DNA end casts doubt on the J call. CDR1 is MGHRA and CDR2 is YSYEKL in the germline V gene. The CDR3 consists of 20 residues. CDR3 in DNA: TGCGCCAGCAGCCAAGATCGACTAGCGGGGGGGCCGTCGCGGGTACATGAGCAGTTCTTC. It translates to CASSQDRLAGGPSRVHEQFF.

CDR3 bases: TGTGCCACCAGCAGGTTGACAGGGGGCTCGTGGGAGACCCAGTACTTC. Protein: CATSRLTGGSWETQYF. The chain has TRBV15 and TRBJ2-5, with TRBD1 matching 10 bases. With V trimmed by 3 bases and J by 5 bases, 9 bases remained unmatched. CDR1 is LNHNV and CDR2 is YYDKDF in the germline V gene (reference sequence). The CDR3 is 16 residues long.

The V and J genes are TRBV20-1 and TRBJ2-5, with D possibly TRBD1 on 5 matching bases. Trimming removed 5 bases at V and 3 bases at J, with 22 bases between. Germline CDR1 DFQATT, CDR2 SNEGSKA (reference sequence). CDR3 length: 16 residues. The DNA for the CDR3 is TGCAGTGCTCCGACTCTCAAGGGGCTTTGGGAAGAGACCCAGTACTTC. Protein sequence: CSAPTLKGLWEETQYF.

This clonotype was seen at least ten times. J is TRBJ1-1 and V is TRBV7-9, with D tentatively TRBD1 (5 bases). In germline, CDR1 is SEHNR, CDR2 FQNEAQ (reference sequence). The CDR3 covers 15 residues. Trimming pared 1 base from V and 0 bases from J, leaving 9 bases between. The chain's CDR3 is CASSLGQSMNTEAFF. The CDR3 nucleotides read TGTGCCAGCAGCTTAGGACAGTCGATGAACACTGAAGCTTTCTTT.

The genes are TRBV7-3 and TRBJ2-5, with 8 positions matching TRBD2. The ends lost 5 bases at V and 5 bases at J; junction bases unmatched: 10. CDR3 length equals 15 residues. CDR1 and CDR2 from the germline V gene are SGHTA and FQGTGA. In nucleotides, the CDR3 is TGTGCCAGCAGCCAAGGGGGACTAGGTACGGAGACCCAGTACTTC. Its translation: CASSQGGLGTETQYF.

This clonotype occurred a few times. V usage is TRBV20-1 and J usage is TRBJ1-3; possible D gene TRBD1, 6 bases. V gave up 4 bases and J gave up 0 bases, with 16 bases separating them. The CDR3 is 16 amino acids. Germline assignment: CDR1 DFQATT and CDR2 SNEGSKA (reference sequence). CDR3 sequence: CSATTTGSSSGNTIYF. DNA for the CDR3: TGCAGTGCTACAACGACAGGAAGTAGCTCTGGAAACACCATATATTTT.

This clonotype has just one count. One end of the junction fails to match germline, which may point to a read error. The V and J genes are TRBV18 and TRBJ1-3; D unclear. The CDR3 totals 16 residues. Germline CDR1 reads KGHSH; CDR2 reads LQKENI. CDR3 coding DNA: TGTGCCGGCTCATTCGACCGACGGAGCTCTGGAAACACCATATATTTT. This translates into CAGSFDRRSSGNTIYF.

This clonotype was recorded a few times. This CDR3 is CASSLGGGDNTEAFF. The CDR3 DNA is TGTGCCAGCAGTTTGGGGGGAGGAGACAACACTGAAGCTTTCTTT. The chain carries TRBV12-3 or TRBV12-4 and TRBJ1-1, with D maybe TRBD1 (5 bases). The CDR3 sequence is 15 residues long. V lost 3 bases to trimming and J lost 2 bases, with 13 bases between them.

The chain has TRBV14 and TRBJ2-1, with D unresolved. The end of the DNA is better explained by TRBJ2-7, so the J call may be wrong. The CDR3 covers 14 residues. In germline, CDR1 is SGHDN, CDR2 FVKESK. The CDR3: CASSQGSGSYEQYF. For the CDR3, the DNA is TGTGCCAGCAGCCAAGGATCAGGCTCCTACGAGCAGTACTTC.